This TCR beta chain was documented in a study of human T cells and chemical hapten exposure. The overall study: On 2 cm by 2 cm of upper inner arm skin, sensitization was performed with 2% DPC. Study outcomes and limitations: Against controls, expanded TCRs gave rise to significantly more large CDR3 similarity clusters.

The library put unique molecular identifiers onto individual cDNA molecules. TCRdb processed the RACE reads anew with MiXCR; each CDR3 protein has one entry. The sample lists tens of thousands of distinct CDR3 sequences, about 9.4% occurring once. This clonotype was counted at least ten times. Its target is unknown. Stated time point: patch test 1, 2 weeks after DPC sensitization. Treatment: therapeutic diphenylcyclopropenone sensitization with weekly scalp DPC. The germline gives CDR1 SGHVS, CDR2 FQNEAQ. This CDR3 spans 13 amino acids. V dropped 2 bases and J dropped 4 bases, with 8 bases sitting between them.

The chain employs TRBV7-8 and TRBJ1-1; D is undetermined. The input for sequencing was whole blood, taken in connection with sensitization to the hapten diphenylcyclopropenone (DPC). This TCR was recovered from a woman between 40 and 55 years old with alopecia areata. Some clones in this sample may be carry-over from other donors' samples. The CDR3 nucleotides read TGTGCCAGCAGCTTATCCCGTGGCACTGAAGCTTTCTTT. Its translation: CASSLSRGTEAFF.